This paragraph reports one T cell receptor beta chain. Produced via immunoSEQ multiplex PCR; TCRdb's table is partial and in-frame only. The sample has over 65,000 clones; roughly 80% are singletons. The data are from a study of T cell responses to AZD1222 COVID-19 vaccine. The sequencing used peripheral blood, collected on day 0 of AZD1222 vaccination. The receptor was derived from an adult in good health.

The CDR3 sequence: CASSPGPSRVADTQYF. In DNA form, the CDR3 reads TGCGCCAGCAGCCCTGGGCCGAGCAGGGTGGCAGATACGCAGTATTTT. The chain carries TRBV5-1 and TRBJ2-3; perhaps TRBD1 as D (5 bases). The CDR3 loop spans 16 amino acids. The germline V gene encodes CDR1 SGHRS and CDR2 YFSETQ. Trimming took off 4 bases at V and 4 bases at J, with 19 bases between the two ends.